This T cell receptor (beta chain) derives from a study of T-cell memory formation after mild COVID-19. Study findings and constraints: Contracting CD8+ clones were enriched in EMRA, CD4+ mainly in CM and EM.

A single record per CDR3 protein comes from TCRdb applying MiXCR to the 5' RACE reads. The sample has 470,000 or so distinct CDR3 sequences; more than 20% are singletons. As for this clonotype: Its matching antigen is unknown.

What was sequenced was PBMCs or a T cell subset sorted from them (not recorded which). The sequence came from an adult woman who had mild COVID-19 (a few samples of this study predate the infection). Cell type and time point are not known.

The CDR3 DNA sequence: TGTGCCAGCGCCCCCCCGATGGGACGATACATGAACACTGAAGCTTTCTTT. Translated: CASAPPMGRYMNTEAFF. V usage is TRBV7-9 and J usage is TRBJ1-1, with D possibly TRBD1 on 5 matching bases. V lost 8 bases and J 0 bases, leaving 22 bases between the germline ends. The CDR3 consists of 17 residues. CDR1 and CDR2 (germline): SEHNR, FQNEAQ (reference sequence). Variable domain in full (rest from reference TRBV7-9 and TRBJ1-1): DTGVSQNPRHKITKRGQNVTFRCDPISEHNRLYWYRQTLGQGPEFLTYFQNEAQLEKSRLLSDRFSAERPKGSFSTLEIQRTEQGDSAMYLCASAPPMGRYMNTEAFFGQGTRLTVV.